Here is one T cell receptor beta chain with its context. This specimen comes from a study of blood T cell repertoires in COVID-19. Overall study context: The study drew acute and convalescent COVID-19 samples from the United States, Italy and Spain. Nucleic acid was either cDNA or gDNA, and it came from T cells, B-cell-depleted T cells, or PBMCs.

In the authors' workflow: Reference gene primer amplification yielded estimated nucleated cell counts. Sequencing was performed with immunoSEQ multiplex PCR; in TCRdb, only in-frame clones are kept and a portion is missing. V, J and clone size derive from that table, while D and trimming were established from the DNA sequence. The sample has about 330,000 clones, roughly nine tenths seen once. Assignment of participants to cohorts was predicated upon participant-reported clinical history. The receptor was isolated from a woman younger than 45 who had recovered from COVID-19. Material for sequencing was PBMCs or T cells enriched from blood (not recorded which).

The chain's CDR3 is CASSDPALGERPTYEQYF. CDR3 nucleotide sequence: TGTGCCAGCAGCGACCCCGCTTTAGGTGAGCGGCCGACCTACGAGCAGTACTTC. The chain is built from TRBV9 and TRBJ2-7; D is possibly TRBD2 (5 bases). V dropped 3 bases and J dropped 2 bases, with 24 bases sitting between them. In germline, CDR1 is SGDLS, CDR2 YYNGEE. This CDR3 has 18 residues.